Shown below are 20 T cell receptor beta chains from a single sample sequenced in a study of shared clonotypes between healthy human individuals. Sequenced by immunoSEQ multiplex PCR; TCRdb stores in-frame clones only, minus some. Among about 600,000 clones, around 97% were seen once, and the ten largest hold around 0.06%. Sequenced: naive CD4+ T cells sorted from blood. Subset of the sample: CD45RA+ positively selected. These receptors all stem from a woman in her twenties or thirties in good health.

The chain links TRBV27 to TRBJ2-2; 7 bases line up with TRBD1. This CDR3 contains 14 residues. Germline V gene sequence: CDR1 MNHEY, CDR2 SMNVEV (reference sequence). V lost 6 bases to trimming and J lost 3 bases; unmatched junction nucleotides: 4. The DNA for the CDR3 is TGTGCCAGCAGCGGGACAGCCTACACCGGGGAGCTGTTTTTT. It codes for CASSGTAYTGELFF.

The genes are TRBV4-1 and TRBJ2-7; 7 bases are a match to TRBD2. J was trimmed by 2 bases and V by 3 bases; bases with no gene match: 13. Germline loops: CDR1 MGHRA, CDR2 YSYEKL. The length of the CDR3 is 17 residues. This chain's CDR3 is CASSQHNGRELTYEQYF. CDR3 DNA: TGCGCCAGCAGCCAGCATAATGGGCGGGAGCTTACCTACGAGCAGTACTTC.

This clone was picked up one time. The genes are TRBV5-8 and TRBJ2-1; no clear D. The V end lost 2 bases, the J end lost 8 bases, and 14 bases lay between the germline ends. The CDR3 runs to 14 residues. Per the germline V gene, CDR1 is SGHTS and CDR2 is YDEGEE. CDR3 residues: CASSLRSVRDEQFF. As DNA, the CDR3 is TGTGCCAGCAGCTTAAGGAGCGTTCGCGATGAGCAGTTCTTC.

This chain connects TRBV14 to TRBJ2-3; D might be TRBD1 or TRBD2, each matching 5 bases. Germline lookup yields CDR1 SGHDN and CDR2 FVKESK. The CDR3 is made up of 15 amino acids. Deletions cut 0 bases from V and 2 bases from J, with 9 bases between. The CDR3 DNA follows: TGTGCCAGCAGCCAAGATCACGGGACCACAGATACGCAGTATTTT. Amino acids: CASSQDHGTTDTQYF.

The sample holds one count of this clone. This sequence joins TRBV10-3 and TRBJ1-1, with D unclear. This CDR3 contains 13 residues. V lost 8 bases and J 4 bases, leaving 14 bases between the germline ends. Germline assignment: CDR1 ENHRY and CDR2 SYGVKD. Here the CDR3 DNA reads TGTGCCATCTCCCGAGAGGAATTCACTGAAGCTTTCTTT. Translating it yields CAISREEFTEAFF.

The chain couples TRBV7-8 to TRBJ2-7; TRBD1 matches at 7 bases. The CDR3 sequence is 14 residues long. Trimming cost V 5 bases and J 5 bases; bases outside gene matches: 9. The germline V gene has CDR1 SGHVS and CDR2 FQNEAQ. This CDR3 reads CASSDRVQLHEQYF. The CDR3 region has the DNA TGTGCCAGCAGCGACAGGGTCCAATTACACGAGCAGTACTTC.

The chain uses TRBV28 and TRBJ2-5; 10 nucleotides match TRBD1. The V gene's germline CDR1 is MDHEN and CDR2 SYDVKM. Trimming cost V 3 bases and J 4 bases; bases outside gene matches: 5. The CDR3 has 15 residues. CDR3 residues: CASSFTGTGAETQYF. The CDR3 DNA is TGTGCCAGCAGTTTTACCGGGACAGGGGCAGAGACCCAGTACTTC.

The J gene is TRBJ2-5, the V gene TRBV11-3, with D unclear. In germline, CDR1 is SGHNT, CDR2 YENEEA. This CDR3 is built from 12 residues. Trimming took off 9 bases at V and 5 bases at J, with 13 bases between the two ends. CDR3 amino acids: CASSRGSETQYF. CDR3 bases: TGTGCCAGTTCCCGAGGCTCGGAGACCCAGTACTTC.

The CDR3 DNA reads TGTGCCAGCAGCTTGGGTAGGGTGAACAAAAACATTCAGTACTTC. Translating it yields CASSLGRVNKNIQYF. The chain uses TRBV5-8 and TRBJ2-4; D is uncertain. The CDR3 covers 15 residues. Trimming took off 0 bases at V and 3 bases at J, with 10 bases between the two ends. Per the germline V gene, CDR1 is SGHTS and CDR2 is YDEGEE.

The chain employs TRBV9 and TRBJ2-2, with a possible D match to TRBD2 (5 bases). The CDR3 has 15 amino acids. Germline CDR1 SGDLS, CDR2 YYNGEE. Trimming removed 1 base at V and 0 bases at J, with 7 bases between. Here the CDR3 reads CASSVTGTNTGELFF. CDR3 coding DNA: TGTGCCAGCAGCGTAACGGGAACGAACACCGGGGAGCTGTTTTTT.

This chain links TRBV19 with TRBJ1-1; no clear D gene. The CDR3 loop spans 13 amino acids. The V and J ends lost 3 bases and 5 bases respectively, with 10 bases between them. Germline loops: CDR1 LNHDA, CDR2 SQIVND (reference sequence). The CDR3 DNA sequence: TGTGCCAGTAGTATGGTATGGGGAACTGAAGCTTTCTTT. This gives the protein CASSMVWGTEAFF.

J is TRBJ2-2 and V is TRBV5-1, with TRBD1 matching over 9 bases. In germline, CDR1 is SGHRS, CDR2 YFSETQ. J was trimmed by 7 bases and V by 2 bases; bases with no gene match: 9. This CDR3 has 16 residues. The CDR3 bases are TGCGCCAGCAGCTTAGCCACAGGGGGCAATGTCGGGGAGCTGTTTTTT. Translating it yields CASSLATGGNVGELFF.

This chain joins TRBV7-8 and TRBJ2-7; D may correspond to TRBD1 or TRBD2 (5 bases each). The CDR3 runs 15 residues. Germline lookup yields CDR1 SGHVS and CDR2 FQNEAQ. With 0 bases removed from V and 3 bases from J, the gap between germline ends came to 12 bases. In nucleotides, the CDR3 is TGTGCCAGCAGCTTAGCGCCGGGACGGAACTACGAGCAGTACTTC. Translated, it gives CASSLAPGRNYEQYF.

The chain combines TRBV4-1 with TRBJ1-2; tentative D call: TRBD1 (5 bases). The germline CDR1 and CDR2 sequences are MGHRA and YSYEKL. V lost 4 bases to trimming and J lost 3 bases, with 9 bases between them. The CDR3 contains 13 residues. The CDR3 DNA is TGCGCCAGCAGCCCCGGGACCTACTATGGCTACACCTTC. Residues: CASSPGTYYGYTF.

Comment on this clone: The identical CDR3 is also encoded by other nucleotide sequences in the sample. This chain uses TRBV5-1 with TRBJ2-5; D is ambiguous. V dropped 0 bases and J dropped 0 bases, with 6 bases sitting between them. The CDR3 contains 14 residues. CDR1 and CDR2 from the germline V gene are SGHRS and YFSETQ. CDR3 nucleotide sequence: TGCGCCAGCAGCTTGGGAGATTACCAAGAGACCCAGTACTTC. Translation gives CASSLGDYQETQYF. Based on the CDR3 plus reference TRBV5-1 and TRBJ2-5, the full variable domain is KAGVTQTPRYLIKTRGQQVTLSCSPISGHRSVSWYQQTPGQGLQFLFEYFSETQRNKGNFPGRFSGRQFSNSRSEMNVSTLELGDSALYLCASSLGDYQETQYFGPGTRLLVL.

The rearrangement uses TRBV6-5 and TRBJ2-1; D remains ambiguous. The germline CDR1 and CDR2 sequences are MNHEY and SVGAGI. Trimming removed 6 bases at V and 2 bases at J, with 8 bases between. This CDR3 contains 13 residues. In DNA, the CDR3 is TGTGCCAGCAGGGCCGAGCCCTACAATGAGCAGTTCTTC. Translation gives CASRAEPYNEQFF.

This clone was counted once. The J gene is TRBJ2-1, the V gene TRBV9, with TRBD2 matching 7 bases. This CDR3 has 17 amino acids. From germline, CDR1 is SGDLS and CDR2 YYNGEE. V trimming: 4 bases; J trimming: 5 bases; junction bases outside the gene matches: 15. This CDR3 is CASSPPKGGSINNEQFF. The CDR3 coding sequence is TGTGCCAGCAGCCCCCCGAAGGGCGGGAGCATCAACAATGAGCAGTTCTTC.

This chain connects TRBV10-2 to TRBJ1-5; TRBD1 might be the D (6 bases). This CDR3 is built from 16 residues. In germline, CDR1 is WSHSY, CDR2 SAAADI. V lost 4 bases and J lost 5, with 18 bases in between. In nucleotides, the CDR3 is TGCGCCAGCAGTGTCATTAATAACGGGGGGCATCAGCCCCAGCATTTT. This codes for CASSVINNGGHQPQHF.

The chain carries TRBV27 and TRBJ2-7, with TRBD1 matching over 8 bases. The V and J ends lost 9 bases and 6 bases, in that order; junction bases with no gene match: 16. Looked up from germline, CDR1 is MNHEY and CDR2 is SMNVEV (reference sequence). The CDR3 spans 15 residues. CDR3 amino acids: CASKVRMDRESEQYF. The CDR3 coding sequence is TGTGCCAGTAAAGTGCGAATGGACAGGGAAAGCGAGCAGTACTTC.

This chain uses TRBV19 with TRBJ2-1; 12 bases are a match to TRBD2. V dropped 4 bases and J dropped 8; count of bases not matched to a gene: 9. Germline CDR1 is LNHDA and CDR2 is SQIVND (reference sequence). This CDR3 region has 16 residues. The CDR3 coding sequence is TGTGCCAGTAGTACCCGGACTAGCGGGAAGGCCGATGAGCAGTTCTTC. Translating gives CASSTRTSGKADEQFF.